This T cell receptor beta chain was found in a study of shared clonotypes between healthy human individuals. Across the study: There were three CD4 naive, three CD4 memory, two CD8 naive and one CD8 memory plates per donor.

On this clone itself: Its target is unknown.

Adult donors, all healthy and HIV-negative, had no recent acute infections or vaccinations. Notes on the study in general: The generation probabilities recorded for non-shared clonotypes fell below those of clonotypes shared by all four donors.

The germline gives CDR1 LNHDA, CDR2 SQIVND (reference sequence). The ends were cut back, 7 bases at V and 4 bases at J, with 13 bases in the middle. The CDR3 totals 13 residues. Deep-level assay runs were performed. Sequencing used immunoSEQ multiplex PCR; TCRdb keeps in-frame clones, though not all of them. Among some 2,500,000 clones listed, under 95% were seen once. The receptor was isolated from a young man in good health. Some clones in this sample may be carry-over from other donors' samples. Sequenced input: naive CD4+ T cells from PBMCs. Subset denoted: CD45RA+ positively selected. V gene TRBV19 combines with J gene TRBJ1-1, with D tentatively TRBD1 (5 bases). Here the CDR3 reads CASTLRAGTEAFF. The CDR3, as DNA: TGTGCCAGTACTCTCAGGGCTGGCACTGAAGCTTTCTTT.